The present TCR beta chain was sequenced within a study of cytomegalovirus exposure and HLA in healthy donors. Germline trimming cut 3 bases from V and 2 bases from J; bases unmatched to any gene: 4. The CDR3 contains 15 residues. Germline CDR1 reads SGHTA; CDR2 reads FQGNSA. Primers: 60 Vbeta forward and 13 Jbeta reverse. Method: immunoSEQ multiplex PCR; TCRdb's copy keeps in-frame clones and lacks some. This table has around 120,000 clones, 70% to 80% appearing once. V is TRBV7-2 and J is TRBJ2-1, with TRBD1 matching over 7 bases. Sequencing input: PBMCs. This receptor was obtained from a woman between 35 and 50 years old in good health and CMV-seropositive. For the CDR3, the DNA is TGTGCCAGCAGCTTTGACAGGGTCACCTACAATGAGCAGTTCTTC. It yields the protein CASSFDRVTYNEQFF. The full variable domain, with the rest looked up from reference TRBV7-2 and TRBJ2-1, is GAGVSQSPSNKVTEKGKDVELRCDPISGHTALYWYRQSLGQGLEFLIYFQGNSAPDKSGLPSDRFSAERTGGSVSTLTIQRTQQEDSAVYLCASSFDRVTYNEQFFGPGTRLTVL.